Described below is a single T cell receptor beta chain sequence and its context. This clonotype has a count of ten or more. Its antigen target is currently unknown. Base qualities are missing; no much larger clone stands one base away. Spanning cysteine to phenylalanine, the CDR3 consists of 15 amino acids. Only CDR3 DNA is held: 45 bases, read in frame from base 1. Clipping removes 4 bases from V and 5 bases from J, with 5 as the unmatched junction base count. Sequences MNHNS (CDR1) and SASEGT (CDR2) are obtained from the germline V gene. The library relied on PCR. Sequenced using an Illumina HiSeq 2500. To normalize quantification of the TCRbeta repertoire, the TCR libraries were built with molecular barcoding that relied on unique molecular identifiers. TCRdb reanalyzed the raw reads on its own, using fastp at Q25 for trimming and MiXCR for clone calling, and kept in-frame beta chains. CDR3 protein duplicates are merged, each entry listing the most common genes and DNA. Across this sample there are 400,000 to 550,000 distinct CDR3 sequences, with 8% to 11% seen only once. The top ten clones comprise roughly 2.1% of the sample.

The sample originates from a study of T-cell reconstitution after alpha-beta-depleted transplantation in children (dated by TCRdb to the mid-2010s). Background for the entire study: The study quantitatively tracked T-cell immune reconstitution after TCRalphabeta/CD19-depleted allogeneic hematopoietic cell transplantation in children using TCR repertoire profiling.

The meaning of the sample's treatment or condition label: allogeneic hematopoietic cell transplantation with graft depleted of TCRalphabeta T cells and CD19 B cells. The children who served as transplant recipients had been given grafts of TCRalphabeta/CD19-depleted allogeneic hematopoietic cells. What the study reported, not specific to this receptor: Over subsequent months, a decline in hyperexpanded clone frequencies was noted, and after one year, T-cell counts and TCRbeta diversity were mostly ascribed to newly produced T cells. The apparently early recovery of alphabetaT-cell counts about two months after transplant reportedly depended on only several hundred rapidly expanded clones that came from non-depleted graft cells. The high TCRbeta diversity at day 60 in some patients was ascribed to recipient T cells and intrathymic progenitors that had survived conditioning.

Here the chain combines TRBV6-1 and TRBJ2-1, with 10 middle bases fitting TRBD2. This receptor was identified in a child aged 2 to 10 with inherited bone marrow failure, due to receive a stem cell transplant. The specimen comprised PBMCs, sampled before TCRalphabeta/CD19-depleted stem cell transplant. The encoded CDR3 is CASSGIAGGNNEQFF. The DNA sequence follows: TGTGCCAGCAGTGGGATAGCGGGAGGCAACAATGAGCAGTTCTTC.